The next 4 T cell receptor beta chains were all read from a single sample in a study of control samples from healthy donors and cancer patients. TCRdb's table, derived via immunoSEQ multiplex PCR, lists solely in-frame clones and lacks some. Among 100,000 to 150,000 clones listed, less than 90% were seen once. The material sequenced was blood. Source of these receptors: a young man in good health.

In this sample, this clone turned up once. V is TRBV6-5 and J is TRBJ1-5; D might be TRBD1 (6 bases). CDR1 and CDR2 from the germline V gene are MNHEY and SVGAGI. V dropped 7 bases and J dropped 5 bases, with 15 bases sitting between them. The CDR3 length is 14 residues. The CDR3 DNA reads TGTGCCAGCACCCCAGAGGGGGGCTATCAGCCCCAGCATTTT. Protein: CASTPEGGYQPQHF.

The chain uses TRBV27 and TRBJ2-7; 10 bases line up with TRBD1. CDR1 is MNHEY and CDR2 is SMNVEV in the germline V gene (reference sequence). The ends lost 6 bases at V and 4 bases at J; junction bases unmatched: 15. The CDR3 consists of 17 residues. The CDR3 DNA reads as TGTGCCAGCAGCCCAAGACCCCCGAGGGACAGGGGTTACGAGCAGTACTTC. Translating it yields CASSPRPPRDRGYEQYF.

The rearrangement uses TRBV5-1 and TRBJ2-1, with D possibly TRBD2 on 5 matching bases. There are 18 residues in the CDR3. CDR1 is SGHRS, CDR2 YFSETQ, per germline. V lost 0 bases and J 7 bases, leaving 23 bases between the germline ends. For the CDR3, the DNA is TGCGCCAGCAGCTTGGAGACCTGGGGAGCCACCCAAAGGAATGAGCAGTTCTTC. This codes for CASSLETWGATQRNEQFF.

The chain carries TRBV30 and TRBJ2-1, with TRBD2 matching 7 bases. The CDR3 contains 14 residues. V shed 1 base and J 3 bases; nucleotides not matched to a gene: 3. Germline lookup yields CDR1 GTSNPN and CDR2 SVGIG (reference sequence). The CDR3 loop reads CAWSGAGSYNEQFF. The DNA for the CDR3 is TGTGCCTGGAGTGGAGCGGGAAGCTACAATGAGCAGTTCTTC.